The 25 T cell receptor beta chains presented below share a single source sample, sequenced in a study of patients and donors after allogeneic stem cell transplantation. Using its own MiXCR run on the RT-PCR reads, TCRdb lists one record per CDR3 protein. This sample has about 200,000 distinct CDR3 sequences, with more than 35% found just once. The source material was blood, either unsorted or a sorted T cell fraction (not recorded which). The source of these receptors is a human donor who was either an allogeneic HSCT recipient or a stem cell or donor lymphocyte infusion donor (not recorded which). It is not recorded whose cells these are; they may come from a transplant donor.

The rearrangement links TRBV21-1 to TRBJ1-5. TRBV21-1 is termed a pseudogene. The CDR3 consists of 17 residues. In DNA, the CDR3 is TGTGCCAGCAGCAAAGTTTTAGGGAGCCAGAGCAATCAGCCCCAGCATTTT. Its protein product is CASSKVLGSQSNQPQHF.

This clonotype was detected only a few times. The V call is TRBV10-3, the J call TRBJ1-3, with a weak D call TRBD1 (6 bases). CDR1 is ENHRY and CDR2 is SYGVKD in the germline V gene. The CDR3 sequence is 16 residues long. The CDR3 DNA follows: TGTGGAGCAGGGGAGCAACGCAGGGGCTCTGGAAACACCATATATTTT. This gives the protein CGAGEQRRGSGNTIYF.

This clonotype was seen a few times. The chain is built from TRBV20-1 and TRBJ1-1, with unresolved D. The V and J ends lost 2 bases and 0 bases respectively, with 16 bases between them. Germline CDR1 and CDR2: DFQATT and SNEGSKA (reference sequence). The CDR3 length is 16 residues. The CDR3 sequence is CSARRPWQYMNTEAFF. The CDR3 nucleotides read TGCAGTGCTAGACGCCCTTGGCAGTACATGAACACTGAAGCTTTCTTT.

The chain recombines TRBV28 with TRBJ1-5; 7 bases match TRBD1. CDR3 size: 15 residues. Germline values: CDR1 MDHEN, CDR2 SYDVKM. Trimming removed 5 bases from V and 3 bases from J; junction bases left unmatched: 7. The CDR3 DNA follows: TGTGCCAGCAGTAAACGGGACAGTCCCAATCAGCCCCAGCATTTT. Residues: CASSKRDSPNQPQHF.

As regards this clonotype: The junction differs from germline at one of its ends, possibly a read error. The chain carries TRBV27 and TRBJ2-7; the D gene is possibly TRBD1 (5 bases). The CDR3 is made up of 13 amino acids. Germline CDR1 is MNHEY and CDR2 is SMNVEV (reference sequence). DNA of the CDR3: TGTGCCGGCAGTTTATCTGGGGCCCACGAGCAGTACTTC. As protein: CAGSLSGAHEQYF.

This chain's CDR3 is CSVEGDEQFF. CDR3 in DNA: TGCAGCGTTGAAGGAGATGAGCAGTTCTTC. V is TRBV29-1 and J is TRBJ2-1; D gene ambiguous. Germline V gene data show CDR1 as SQVTM and CDR2 as ANQGSEA. Trimming removed 1 base from V and 8 bases from J, with 3 bases in between. CDR3 length: 10 amino acids.

This chain links TRBV5-1 with TRBJ2-7; D is unclear. Trimming cost V 0 bases and J 5 bases, with 12 bases left between them. Germline V lookup: CDR1 SGHRS, CDR2 YFSETQ. CDR3 length: 14 residues. This chain's CDR3 is CASSLAGDQNEQYF. DNA for the CDR3: TGCGCCAGCAGCTTGGCGGGCGACCAGAACGAGCAGTACTTC.

The chain employs TRBV24-1 and TRBJ1-1, with a tentative D call TRBD1 (6 bases). Looked up from germline, CDR1 is KGHDR and CDR2 is SFDVKD. Trimming pared 8 bases from V and 4 bases from J, leaving 13 bases between. The CDR3 totals 13 residues. Here the CDR3 reads CATMGRGGTEAFF. The CDR3 region has the DNA TGTGCCACCATGGGCAGGGGCGGCACTGAAGCTTTCTTT.

V usage is TRBV6-6 and J usage is TRBJ2-3; D uncertain. The CDR3 spans 14 residues. Germline V gene data show CDR1 as MNHNY and CDR2 as SVGAGI (reference sequence). With 0 bases removed from V and 4 bases from J, the gap between germline ends came to 8 bases. CDR3: CASSYSESSDTQYF. CDR3 bases: TGTGCCAGCAGTTACTCGGAGAGTTCAGATACGCAGTATTTT.

This clonotype was observed a few times. The chain employs TRBV6-5 and TRBJ2-5; D not resolved. The length of the CDR3 is 14 residues. V was shortened by 2 bases and J by 1 base, with 8 bases between the two germline ends. Germline-derived CDR1 and CDR2 are MNHEY and SVGAGI. CDR3 in amino acids: CASSYGVSQETQYF. The CDR3 nucleotides read TGTGCCAGCAGTTACGGGGTCAGCCAAGAGACCCAGTACTTC.

The V call is TRBV15, the J call TRBJ1-2; D perhaps matches TRBD1 (5 bases). The germline V gene encodes CDR1 LNHNV and CDR2 YYDKDF (reference sequence). With 0 bases removed from V and 3 bases from J, the gap between germline ends came to 8 bases. The CDR3 contains 14 residues. CDR3 nucleotide sequence: TGTGCCACCAGCAGAGACAGGGTTTACTATGGCTACACCTTC. Its protein is CATSRDRVYYGYTF.

The chain links TRBV7-8 to TRBJ1-2; D might be TRBD1 (6 bases). The CDR3 loop spans 15 amino acids. Trimming removed 1 base at V and 2 bases at J, with 11 bases between. Germline V gene lookup returns CDR1 SGHVS and CDR2 FQNEAQ. CDR3 sequence (DNA): TGTGCCAGCAGCTTAGTCACACAGGGCAACTATGGCTACACCTTC. Amino acid sequence: CASSLVTQGNYGYTF.

The rearrangement uses TRBV28 and TRBJ1-2; D perhaps matches TRBD1 (6 bases). The germline V gene encodes CDR1 MDHEN and CDR2 SYDVKM. The CDR3 sequence is 13 residues long. V lost 4 bases and J lost 4, with 10 bases in between. CDR3 residues: CASSSGEGYGYTF. For the CDR3, the DNA is TGTGCCAGCAGTTCAGGGGAAGGCTATGGCTACACCTTC.

The V call is TRBV29-1, the J call TRBJ1-1, with D possibly matching TRBD1 (5 bases). This CDR3 spans 12 amino acids. CDR1 and CDR2 (germline): SQVTM, ANQGSEA. V was clipped by 7 bases and J by 2 bases, with 11 bases between them. The CDR3 loop reads CSGGPANTEAFF. In nucleotides, the CDR3 is TGCAGCGGGGGCCCTGCTAACACTGAAGCTTTCTTT.

This chain links TRBV28 with TRBJ1-4; D call uncertain. The length of the CDR3 is 14 residues. Germline assignment: CDR1 MDHEN and CDR2 SYDVKM. V dropped 5 bases and J dropped 0 bases, with 7 bases sitting between them. The CDR3 DNA sequence: TGTGCCAGCAGTACTCTTACAACTAATGAAAAACTGTTTTTT. It encodes CASSTLTTNEKLFF.

This chain links TRBV28 with TRBJ1-4, with 10 bases matching TRBD1. Trimming cost V 7 bases and J 8 bases; bases outside gene matches: 19. The germline V gene has CDR1 MDHEN and CDR2 SYDVKM. CDR3 length: 18 amino acids. For the CDR3, the DNA is TGTGCCAGCACTCCTTTGTCCCGGGACAGGGGAGGTAAGGAAAAACTGTTTTTT. Translated, it gives CASTPLSRDRGGKEKLFF.

The chain recombines TRBV9 with TRBJ2-2; 10 nucleotides align to TRBD2. CDR1 SGDLS and CDR2 YYNGEE come from the germline V gene. CDR3 size: 18 residues. With V trimmed by 3 bases and J by 6 bases, 14 bases remained unmatched. The CDR3 loop reads CASSGPAGGRYQPGELFF. The CDR3 DNA sequence: TGTGCCAGCAGCGGTCCAGCGGGGGGGCGGTACCAACCCGGGGAGCTGTTTTTT.

V is TRBV6-2 or TRBV6-3 and J is TRBJ1-5; D perhaps matches TRBD1 (5 bases). V was pared by 8 bases and J by 7 bases, with 15 bases between. Germline CDR1 MNHEY, CDR2 SVGEGT. The CDR3 covers 13 residues. The CDR3 nucleotides read TGTGCCAGCCGATCGGGACGAGGACAGCCCCAGCATTTT. It is translated as CASRSGRGQPQHF.

In regard to this clonotype: The CDR3 end shows no conserved phenylalanine or tryptophan, and so a read error is likely. No DNA is shown, since the ends of the CDR3 on it are uncertain; the CDR3 is the one TCRdb lists. The V and J genes are TRBV7-9 and TRBJ1-1. Germline V gives CDR1 SEHNR, CDR2 FQNEAQ (reference sequence). The CDR3 adds up to 10 amino acids, both ends counted. This CDR3 is CASSLALVAV.

This clonotype was seen only a few times. This chain joins TRBV18 and TRBJ1-2; maybe TRBD1 (5 bases). Germline V lookup: CDR1 KGHSH, CDR2 LQKENI. Trimming shortened V by 1 base and J by 4 bases, and 10 bases separated the two germline ends. The CDR3 totals 14 residues. The CDR3 DNA reads TGTGCCAGCTCACCACAGCAGGGCGTCTATGGCTACACCTTC. This gives the protein CASSPQQGVYGYTF.

The gene calls are TRBV12-3 or TRBV12-4 and TRBJ2-7; no clear D gene. The CDR3 is 13 residues long. Trimming pared 6 bases from V and 0 bases from J, leaving 9 bases between. In DNA form, the CDR3 reads TGTGCCAGCAGCCGAGCTGTCTCCTACGAGCAGTACTTC. Translated: CASSRAVSYEQYF.

This clonotype turned up a few times. The CDR3 loop reads CASSHQTGKDGGYTF. DNA of the CDR3: TGCGCCAGCAGCCACCAGACAGGGAAGGACGGTGGCTACACCTTC. The genes are TRBV4-1 and TRBJ1-2, with 7 nucleotides matching TRBD1. V gave up 3 bases and J gave up 7 bases; unmatched junction bases: 11. This CDR3 has 15 amino acids. Germline V gene data show CDR1 as MGHRA and CDR2 as YSYEKL.

The rearrangement links TRBV20-1 to TRBJ1-2; D not resolved. The V gene's germline CDR1 is DFQATT and CDR2 SNEGSKA (reference sequence). V was cut by 1 base and J by 3 bases, with 6 bases left in between. The CDR3 is 12 residues long. The DNA of the CDR3 is TGCAGTGCTAGAGGGGCAGACTATGGCTACACCTTC. Protein: CSARGADYGYTF.

J is TRBJ2-1 and V is TRBV3-1; TRBD2 agrees at 9 bases. The CDR3 has 17 residues. V trimming: 4 bases; J trimming: 2 bases; junction bases outside the gene matches: 9. The germline V gene encodes CDR1 LGHDT and CDR2 YNNKEL (reference sequence). CDR3: CASSRRLAGGTYNEQFF. In DNA form, the CDR3 reads TGTGCCAGCAGCCGGCGACTTGCGGGGGGGACCTACAATGAGCAGTTCTTC.

The chain combines TRBV4-3 with TRBJ2-7; possibly TRBD1 for D (6 bases). CDR1 is LGHNA and CDR2 is YSLEER in the germline V gene. With 3 bases removed from V and 2 bases from J, the gap between germline ends came to 14 bases. CDR3 length: 15 residues. DNA for the CDR3: TGCGCCAGCAGCCAGGGGCCCCAGGGGACCTACGAGCAGTACTTC. Protein product: CASSQGPQGTYEQYF.